This T cell receptor beta chain comes out of a study of PD-1 blockade in classical Hodgkin lymphoma. Germline V gene lookup returns CDR1 LNHDA and CDR2 SQIVND (reference sequence). J lost 2 bases, V lost 4 bases, and 3 bases had no gene match. This CDR3 comprises 14 residues. Time point reported: cycle 4 day 1 (C4D1), after less than 7 weeks of nivolumab. Every patient was affected by relapse after autologous stem cell transplantation, while exposure to brentuximab vedotin was not uniform. The assay was immunoSEQ multiplex PCR, and TCRdb's table has in-frame clones only and misses some. The top ten clones hold about 22% of a sample with around 20,000 clones, approximately 80% of them seen once.

The receptor was isolated from a human donor with classical Hodgkin lymphoma. This chain links TRBV19 with TRBJ2-3; 7 positions agree with TRBD1. Specimen: peripheral blood mononuclear cells (PBMCs), collected before the fourth cycle of nivolumab. CDR3 coding DNA: TGTGCCAGTAGTAATACAGGGGTCACAGATACGCAGTATTTT. It codes for CASSNTGVTDTQYF. Variable domain in full (rest from reference TRBV19 and TRBJ2-3): DGGITQSPKYLFRKEGQNVTLSCEQNLNHDAMYWYRQDPGQGLRLIYYSQIVNDFQKGDIAEGYSVSREKKESFPLTVTSAQKNPTAFYLCASSNTGVTDTQYFGPGTRLTVL.